Each of the 10 T cell receptor beta chains below was sequenced from the same sample in a study of CD8 T cells in ankylosing spondylitis. TCRdb re-called the 5' RACE reads with MiXCR, one entry per CDR3 protein. In the table there are 350,000 or so distinct CDR3 sequences, about 15% of which are singletons. Sequenced input: blood, either unsorted or a sorted T cell fraction (not recorded which). The source of these receptors is a male donor with ankylosing spondylitis or in good health (not recorded which).

This clonotype was counted a few times. The chain couples TRBV4-2 to TRBJ2-5; D may be TRBD2 (6 bases). Germline V gene lookup returns CDR1 LGHNA and CDR2 YNFKEQ. V was trimmed by 0 bases and J by 9 bases, leaving 17 bases between them. The CDR3 extends over 15 amino acids. As DNA, the CDR3 is TGTGCCAGCAGCCAAGATCTACAGGCCTGGGGGGCCCAGTACTTC. It is translated as CASSQDLQAWGAQYF.

The genes are TRBV6-1 and TRBJ2-7, with 10 bases matching TRBD1. The CDR3 covers 14 residues. V lost 5 bases to trimming and J lost 3 bases; unmatched junction nucleotides: 4. Germline lookup yields CDR1 MNHNS and CDR2 SASEGT. Here the CDR3 reads CASSPDRGLYEQYF. Written as DNA, the CDR3 is TGTGCCAGCAGTCCCGACAGGGGGCTCTACGAGCAGTACTTC.

J is TRBJ2-3 and V is TRBV20-1; 15 positions match TRBD2. The germline V gene has CDR1 DFQATT and CDR2 SNEGSKA (reference sequence). Trimming at V came to 6 bases and at J to 5 bases, leaving 6 bases not matched to a gene. The CDR3 extends over 15 amino acids. CDR3 sequence: CSAAGLAGGGDTQYF. CDR3 sequence (DNA): TGCAGTGCGGCGGGACTAGCGGGAGGCGGAGATACGCAGTATTTT.

As concerns this clonotype: At one end the junction does not follow the germline gene, possibly because of a read error. The chain combines TRBV18 with TRBJ2-3; 9 nucleotides agree with TRBD2. The CDR3 spans 14 residues. The germline V gene has CDR1 KGHSH and CDR2 LQKENI. Written as DNA, the CDR3 is TGTGCCAGCTCACCCCCCTCCCTAGCGGGAACTTCGGATTTT. This translates into CASSPPSLAGTSDF.

The chain employs TRBV7-9 and TRBJ2-3, with TRBD2 matching 9 bases. The V gene end was trimmed by 1 base and the J gene end by 3 bases; junction bases not matched to a gene: 5. Germline V gene lookup returns CDR1 SEHNR and CDR2 FQNEAQ (reference sequence). This CDR3 comprises 16 residues. CDR3 amino acids: CASSLGASGATDTQYF. CDR3 DNA sequence: TGTGCCAGCAGCTTAGGGGCTAGCGGGGCTACAGATACGCAGTATTTT.

This clonotype was detected only a few times. The chain is built from TRBV12-3 or TRBV12-4 and TRBJ2-1, with 7 bases identical to TRBD2. CDR3 length: 16 amino acids. After removal of 6 bases from V and 1 base from J, the junction contained 9 bases not matched to a gene. CDR3: CASSPGGGASYNEQFF. CDR3 coding DNA: TGTGCCAGCAGCCCGGGAGGCGGGGCATCCTACAATGAGCAGTTCTTC.

This clonotype showed up just a few times. This chain connects TRBV19 to TRBJ2-5; 7 bases agree with TRBD2. V gave up 6 bases and J gave up 5 bases; unmatched junction bases: 6. The CDR3 covers 13 residues. Per germline, CDR1 LNHDA and CDR2 SQIVND (reference sequence). For the CDR3, the DNA is TGTGCCAGTAGCCCGCTAGCGGCGGAGACCCAGTACTTC. Its translation: CASSPLAAETQYF. Complete variable domain (other parts from reference TRBV19 and TRBJ2-5): DGGITQSPKYLFRKEGQNVTLSCEQNLNHDAMYWYRQDPGQGLRLIYYSQIVNDFQKGDIAEGYSVSREKKESFPLTVTSAQKNPTAFYLCASSPLAAETQYFGPGTRLLVL.

This chain connects TRBV5-1 to TRBJ1-2, with D unresolved. This CDR3 region has 15 residues. Trimming left V 1 base short and J 2 bases short, with 12 bases between. Germline values: CDR1 SGHRS, CDR2 YFSETQ. CDR3 nucleotides: TGCGCCAGCAGCTTGTCTTACACGGTAAACTATGGCTACACCTTC. It codes for CASSLSYTVNYGYTF.

This clonotype was counted only a few times. The junction shows a germline mismatch at one end, possibly a read error. CDR3 loop: CASSLKGTGISF. In nucleotides, the CDR3 is TGTGCCAGCAGTTTAAAGGGGACAGGGATAAGCTTC. This chain uses TRBV12-3 or TRBV12-4 with TRBJ2-7; 9 nucleotides agree with TRBD1. This CDR3 is built from 12 residues.

The chain couples TRBV20-1 to TRBJ1-2, with D possibly TRBD1 on 6 matching bases. V lost 0 bases, J lost 4 bases, and 15 bases lay in between. This CDR3 has 15 amino acids. Germline V gene sequence: CDR1 DFQATT, CDR2 SNEGSKA (reference sequence). CDR3 in amino acids: CSARDPDGGGYGYTF. DNA for the CDR3: TGCAGTGCTAGAGATCCCGACGGGGGCGGCTATGGCTACACCTTC.